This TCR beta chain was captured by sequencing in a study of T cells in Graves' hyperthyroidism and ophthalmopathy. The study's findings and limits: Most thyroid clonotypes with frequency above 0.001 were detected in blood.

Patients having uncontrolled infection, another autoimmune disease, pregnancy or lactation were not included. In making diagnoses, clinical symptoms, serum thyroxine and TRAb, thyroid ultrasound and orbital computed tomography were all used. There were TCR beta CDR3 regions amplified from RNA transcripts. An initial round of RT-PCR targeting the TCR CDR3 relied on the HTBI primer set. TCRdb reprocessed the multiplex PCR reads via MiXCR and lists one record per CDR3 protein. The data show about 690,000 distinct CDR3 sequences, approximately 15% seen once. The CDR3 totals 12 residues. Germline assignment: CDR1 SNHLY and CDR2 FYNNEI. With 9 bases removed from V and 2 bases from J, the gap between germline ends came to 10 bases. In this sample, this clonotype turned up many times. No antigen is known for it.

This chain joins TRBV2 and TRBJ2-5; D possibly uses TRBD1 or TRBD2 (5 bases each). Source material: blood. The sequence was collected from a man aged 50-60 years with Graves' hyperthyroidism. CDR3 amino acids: CASRDPQETQYF. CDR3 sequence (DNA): TGTGCCAGTCGGGACCCACAAGAGACCCAGTACTTC. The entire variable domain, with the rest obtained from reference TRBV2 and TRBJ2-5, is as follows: EPEVTQTPSHQVTQMGQEVILRCVPISNHLYFYWYRQILGQKVEFLVSFYNNEISEKSEIFDDQFSVERPDGSNFTLKIRSTKLEDSAMYFCASRDPQETQYFGPGTRLLVL.